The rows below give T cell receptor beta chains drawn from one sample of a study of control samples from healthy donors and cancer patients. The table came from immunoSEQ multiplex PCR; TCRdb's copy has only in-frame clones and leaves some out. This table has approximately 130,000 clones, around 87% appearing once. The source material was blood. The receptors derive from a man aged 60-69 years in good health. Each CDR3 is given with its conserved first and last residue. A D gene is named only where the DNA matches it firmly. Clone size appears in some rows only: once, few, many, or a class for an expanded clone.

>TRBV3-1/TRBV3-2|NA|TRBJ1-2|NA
TGTGCCAGCAGCCAATTCCAGGGCGGCTACACCTTC
CASSQFQGGYTF
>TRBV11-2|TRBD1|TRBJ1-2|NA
TGTGCCAGCAGCTTAGTAGGGGGGACAGGGTCTTATGGCTACACCTTC
CASSLVGGTGSYGYTF
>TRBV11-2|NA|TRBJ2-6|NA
TGTGCCAGCAGCTCCTACAGGGAGGGAAGGCTTGGGGCCAACGTCCTGACTTTC
CASSSYREGRLGANVLTF
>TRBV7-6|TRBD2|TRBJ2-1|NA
TGTGCCAGCAGCTTTCTTGCGGGGGGGGGAAATGAGCAGTTCTTC
CASSFLAGGGNEQFF
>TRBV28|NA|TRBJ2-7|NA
TGTGCCAGCAGTTTGATGAGGGAGTTGGGTGAGCAGTACTTC
CASSLMRELGEQYF
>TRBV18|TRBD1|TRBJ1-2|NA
TGTGCCAGCTCCCCGGACAGGGGATACACCTTC
CASSPDRGYTF
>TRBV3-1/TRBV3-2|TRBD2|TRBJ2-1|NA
TGTGCCAGCAGCCACGGGGGGGCCCCGAATGAGCAGTTCTTC
CASSHGGAPNEQFF
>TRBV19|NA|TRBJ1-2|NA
TGTGCCAGTAGTAGAGGGAACTATGGCTACACCTTC
CASSRGNYGYTF
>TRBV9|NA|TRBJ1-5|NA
TGTGCCAGCAGCGAGGGAGGAAACAATCAGCCCCAGCATTTT
CASSEGGNNQPQHF
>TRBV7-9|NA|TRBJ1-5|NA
TGTGCCAGCAGCTTATCGGGGACGGAACAGCCCCAGCATTTT
CASSLSGTEQPQHF
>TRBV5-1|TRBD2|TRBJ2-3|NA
TGCGCCAGCAGCTTGGTTAGCGGGGGTAGCACAGATACGCAGTATTTT
CASSLVSGGSTDTQYF
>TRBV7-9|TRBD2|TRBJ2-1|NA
TGTGCCAGCAGCCTAGCGGGGGGTCCCATTAACAATGAGCAGTTCTTC
CASSLAGGPINNEQFF
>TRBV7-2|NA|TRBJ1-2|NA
TGTGCCAGCAGCACGCAAGGGGTAACTAACTATGGCTACACCTTC
CASSTQGVTNYGYTF
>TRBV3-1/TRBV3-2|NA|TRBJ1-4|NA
TGTGCCAGCAGCCAATCACAGGACGGGAAACTGTTTTTT
CASSQSQDGKLFF
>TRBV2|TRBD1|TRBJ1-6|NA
TGTGCCAGCAACCCAGGACAGGGGGGCTCACCCCTCCACTTT
CASNPGQGGSPLHF
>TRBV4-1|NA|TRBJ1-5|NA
TGCGCCAGCAGCCAAGGACTAATACGAGAGCCCCAGCATTTT
CASSQGLIREPQHF
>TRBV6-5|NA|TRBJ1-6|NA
TGTGCCAGCAGTTACTCCCAAAGAAATTCACCCCTCCACTTT
CASSYSQRNSPLHF
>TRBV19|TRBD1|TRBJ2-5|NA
TGTGCCAGTACCCAGGGACAGGGGCCGCAAGAGACCCAGTACTTC
CASTQGQGPQETQYF
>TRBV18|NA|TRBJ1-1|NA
TGTGCCAGCTCAAAGACAGAGAAAATAGAAGCTTTCTTT
CASSKTEKIEAFF
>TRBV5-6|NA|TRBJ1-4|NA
TGTGCCAGCAGCTTTCTTTTAACAGGCGGTGAAAAACTGTTTTTT
CASSFLLTGGEKLFF
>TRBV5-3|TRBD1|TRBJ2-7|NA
TGTGCCAGAAGCGTCGGACAGGGAAGCTACGAGCAGTACTTC
CARSVGQGSYEQYF
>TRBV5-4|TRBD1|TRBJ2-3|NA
TGTGCCAGCAGATACGATACAGGGGGAACAGATACGCAGTATTTT
CASRYDTGGTDTQYF
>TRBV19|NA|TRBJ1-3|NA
TGTGCCAGTAGTACGGGACTGCCCTCTGGAAACACCATATATTTT
CASSTGLPSGNTIYF
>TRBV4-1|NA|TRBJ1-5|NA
TGCGCCAGCAGCCAAGATCAGGGCAGAGTTGTTGAGCGTCAGCCCCAGCATTTT
CASSQDQGRVVERQPQHF
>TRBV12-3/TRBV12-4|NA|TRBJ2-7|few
TGTGCCAGCAGTTTGGCCGGGCGCGGGCAGTACTTC
CASSLAGRGQYF
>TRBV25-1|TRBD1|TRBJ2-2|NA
TGTGCCAGCAGTGGGTCCGGGACAGGGGGTTCCGGGGAGCTGTTTTTT
CASSGSGTGGSGELFF